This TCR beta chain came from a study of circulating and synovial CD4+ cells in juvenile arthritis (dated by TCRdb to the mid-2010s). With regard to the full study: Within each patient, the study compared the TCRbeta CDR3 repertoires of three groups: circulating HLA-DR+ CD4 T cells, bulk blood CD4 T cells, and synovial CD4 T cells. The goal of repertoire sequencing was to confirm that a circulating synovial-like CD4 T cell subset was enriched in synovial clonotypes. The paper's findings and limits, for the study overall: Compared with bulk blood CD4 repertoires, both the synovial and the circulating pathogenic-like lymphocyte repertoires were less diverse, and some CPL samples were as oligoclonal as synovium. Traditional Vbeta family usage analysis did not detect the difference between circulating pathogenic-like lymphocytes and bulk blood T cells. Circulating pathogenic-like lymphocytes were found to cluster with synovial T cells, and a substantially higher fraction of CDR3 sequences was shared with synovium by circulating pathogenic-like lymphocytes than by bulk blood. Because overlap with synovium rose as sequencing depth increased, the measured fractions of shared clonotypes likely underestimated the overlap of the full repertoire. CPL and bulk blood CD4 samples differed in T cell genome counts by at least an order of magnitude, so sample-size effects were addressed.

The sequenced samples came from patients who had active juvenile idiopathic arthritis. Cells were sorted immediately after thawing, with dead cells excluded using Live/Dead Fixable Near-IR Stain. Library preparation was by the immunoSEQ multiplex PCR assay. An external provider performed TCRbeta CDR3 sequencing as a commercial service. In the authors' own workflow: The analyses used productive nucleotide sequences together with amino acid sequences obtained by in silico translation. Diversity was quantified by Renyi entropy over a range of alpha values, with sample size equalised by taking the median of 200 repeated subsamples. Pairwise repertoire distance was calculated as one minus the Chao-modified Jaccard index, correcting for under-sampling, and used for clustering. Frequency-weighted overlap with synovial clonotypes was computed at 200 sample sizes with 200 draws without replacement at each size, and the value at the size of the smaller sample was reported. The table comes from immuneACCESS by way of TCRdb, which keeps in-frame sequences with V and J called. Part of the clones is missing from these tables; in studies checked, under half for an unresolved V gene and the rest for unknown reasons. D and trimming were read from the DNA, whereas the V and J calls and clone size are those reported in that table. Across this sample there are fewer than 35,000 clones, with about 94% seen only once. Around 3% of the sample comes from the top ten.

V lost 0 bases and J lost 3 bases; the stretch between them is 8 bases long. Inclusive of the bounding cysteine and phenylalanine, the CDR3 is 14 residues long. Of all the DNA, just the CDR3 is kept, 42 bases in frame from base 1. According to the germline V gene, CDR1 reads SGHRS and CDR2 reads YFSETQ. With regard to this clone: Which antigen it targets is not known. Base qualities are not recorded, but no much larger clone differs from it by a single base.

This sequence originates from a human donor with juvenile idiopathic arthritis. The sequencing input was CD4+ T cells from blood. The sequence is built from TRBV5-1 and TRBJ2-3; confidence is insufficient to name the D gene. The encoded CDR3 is CASSLVQVTDTQYF. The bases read TGCGCCAGCAGCTTGGTTCAGGTTACAGATACGCAGTATTTT. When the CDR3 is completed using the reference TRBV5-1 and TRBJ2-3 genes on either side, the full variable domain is KAGVTQTPRYLIKTRGQQVTLSCSPISGHRSVSWYQQTPGQGLQFLFEYFSETQRNKGNFPGRFSGRQFSNSRSEMNVSTLELGDSALYLCASSLVQVTDTQYFGPGTRLTVL.